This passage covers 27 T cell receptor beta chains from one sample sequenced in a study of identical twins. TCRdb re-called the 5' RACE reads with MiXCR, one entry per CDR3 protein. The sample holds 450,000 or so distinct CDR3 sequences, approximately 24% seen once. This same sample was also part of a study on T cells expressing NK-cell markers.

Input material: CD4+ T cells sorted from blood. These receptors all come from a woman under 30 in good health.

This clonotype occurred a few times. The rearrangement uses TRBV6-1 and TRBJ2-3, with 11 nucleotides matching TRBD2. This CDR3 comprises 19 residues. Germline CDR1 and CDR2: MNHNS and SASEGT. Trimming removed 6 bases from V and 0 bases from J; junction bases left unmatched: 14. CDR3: CASSPGLAEIRTSTDTQYF. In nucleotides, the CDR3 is TGTGCCAGCAGCCCGGGACTAGCGGAAATTCGAACTAGCACAGATACGCAGTATTTT.

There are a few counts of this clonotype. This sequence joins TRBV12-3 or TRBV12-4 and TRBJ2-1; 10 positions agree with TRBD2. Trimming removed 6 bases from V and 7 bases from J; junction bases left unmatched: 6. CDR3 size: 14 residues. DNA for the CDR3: TGTGCCAGCAGGCTAGCGGGAGCTGGTAATGAGCAGTTCTTC. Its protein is CASRLAGAGNEQFF.

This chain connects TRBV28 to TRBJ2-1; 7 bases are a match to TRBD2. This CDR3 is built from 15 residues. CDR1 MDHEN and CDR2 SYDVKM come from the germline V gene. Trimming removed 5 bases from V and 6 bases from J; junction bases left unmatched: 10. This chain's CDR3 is CASSGPSGRSNEQFF. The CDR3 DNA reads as TGTGCCAGCAGTGGCCCTAGCGGACGCAGCAATGAGCAGTTCTTC.

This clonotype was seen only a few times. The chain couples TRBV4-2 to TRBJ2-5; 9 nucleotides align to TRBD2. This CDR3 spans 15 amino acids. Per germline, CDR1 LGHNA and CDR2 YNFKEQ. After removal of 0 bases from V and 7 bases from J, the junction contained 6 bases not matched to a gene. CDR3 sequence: CASSQDEAGGLTQYF. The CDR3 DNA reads TGTGCCAGCAGCCAAGATGAAGCGGGGGGCTTGACCCAGTACTTC.

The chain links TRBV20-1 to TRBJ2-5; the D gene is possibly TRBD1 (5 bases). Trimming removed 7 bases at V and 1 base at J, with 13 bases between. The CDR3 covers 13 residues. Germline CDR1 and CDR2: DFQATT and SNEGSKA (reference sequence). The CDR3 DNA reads TGCAGTGGTGGCCCAGGGATCCAAGAGACCCAGTACTTC. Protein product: CSGGPGIQETQYF.

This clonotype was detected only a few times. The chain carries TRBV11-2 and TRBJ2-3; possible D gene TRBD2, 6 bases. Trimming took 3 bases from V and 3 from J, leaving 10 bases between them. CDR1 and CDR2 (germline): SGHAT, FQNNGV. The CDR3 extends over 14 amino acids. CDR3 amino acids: CASSFGGRTDTQYF. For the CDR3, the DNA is TGTGCCAGCAGCTTTGGGGGGAGAACAGATACGCAGTATTTT.

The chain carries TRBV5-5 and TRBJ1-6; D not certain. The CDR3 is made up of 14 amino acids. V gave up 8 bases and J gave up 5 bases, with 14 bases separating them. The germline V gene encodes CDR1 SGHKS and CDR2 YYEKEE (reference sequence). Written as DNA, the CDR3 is TGTGCCAGTCGGAGGGCCGGAGATAATTCACCCCTCCACTTT. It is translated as CASRRAGDNSPLHF.

The CDR3 loop is CASGLVEGEQFF. The CDR3 DNA follows: TGTGCTAGTGGTTTGGTAGAGGGAGAGCAGTTCTTC. J is TRBJ2-1 and V is TRBV12-5, with TRBD2 as a possible D gene (5 bases). The CDR3 has 12 residues. The V gene lost 0 bases and the J gene lost 10 bases, with 7 bases spanning the gap. Germline V gene lookup returns CDR1 LGHNT and CDR2 FRNRAP.

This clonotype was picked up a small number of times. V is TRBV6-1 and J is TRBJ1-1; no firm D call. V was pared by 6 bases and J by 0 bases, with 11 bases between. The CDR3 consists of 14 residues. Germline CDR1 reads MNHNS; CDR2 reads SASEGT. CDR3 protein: CASRPHRVNTEAFF. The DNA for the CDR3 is TGTGCCAGCAGACCTCATAGGGTGAACACTGAAGCTTTCTTT.

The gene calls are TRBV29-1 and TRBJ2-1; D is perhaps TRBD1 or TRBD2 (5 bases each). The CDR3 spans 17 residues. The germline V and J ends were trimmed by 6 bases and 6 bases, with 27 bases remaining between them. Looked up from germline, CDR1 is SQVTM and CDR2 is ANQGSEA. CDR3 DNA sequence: TGCAGCGTGAAGAACATAGGGACCGCGCGAGCCTTCAATGAGCAGTTCTTC. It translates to CSVKNIGTARAFNEQFF.

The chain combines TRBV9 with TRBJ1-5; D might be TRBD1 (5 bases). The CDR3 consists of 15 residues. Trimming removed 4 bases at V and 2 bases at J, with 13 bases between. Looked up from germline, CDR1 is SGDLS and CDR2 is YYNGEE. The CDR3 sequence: CASSRGGGGNQPQHF. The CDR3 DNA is TGTGCCAGCAGCCGTGGGGGAGGAGGCAATCAGCCCCAGCATTTT.

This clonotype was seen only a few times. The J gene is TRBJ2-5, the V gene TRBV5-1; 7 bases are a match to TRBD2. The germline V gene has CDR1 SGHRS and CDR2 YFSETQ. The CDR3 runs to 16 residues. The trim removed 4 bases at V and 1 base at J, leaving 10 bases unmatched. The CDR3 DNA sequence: TGCGCCAGCAGCCCCGCTACGACTAGCCTCCAAGAGACCCAGTACTTC. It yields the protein CASSPATTSLQETQYF.

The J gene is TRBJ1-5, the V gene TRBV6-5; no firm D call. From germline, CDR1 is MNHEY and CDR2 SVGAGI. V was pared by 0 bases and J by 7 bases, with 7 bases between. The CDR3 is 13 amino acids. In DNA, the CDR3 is TGTGCCAGCAGTTACTCGTTGGAGCAGCCCCAGCATTTT. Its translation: CASSYSLEQPQHF.

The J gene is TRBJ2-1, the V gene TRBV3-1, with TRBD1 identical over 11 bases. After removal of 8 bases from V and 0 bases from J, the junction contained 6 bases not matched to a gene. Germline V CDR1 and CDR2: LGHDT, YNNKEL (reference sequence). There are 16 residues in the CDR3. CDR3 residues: CASRRGTGGSYNEQFF. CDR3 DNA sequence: TGTGCCAGCCGGAGGGGGACAGGGGGCTCCTACAATGAGCAGTTCTTC.

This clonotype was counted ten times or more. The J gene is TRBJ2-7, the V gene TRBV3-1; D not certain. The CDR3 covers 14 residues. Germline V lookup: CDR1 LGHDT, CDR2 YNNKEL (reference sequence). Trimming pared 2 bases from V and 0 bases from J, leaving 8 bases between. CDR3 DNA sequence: TGTGCCAGCAGCCAAAGGACGGTCTCCTACGAGCAGTACTTC. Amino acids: CASSQRTVSYEQYF.

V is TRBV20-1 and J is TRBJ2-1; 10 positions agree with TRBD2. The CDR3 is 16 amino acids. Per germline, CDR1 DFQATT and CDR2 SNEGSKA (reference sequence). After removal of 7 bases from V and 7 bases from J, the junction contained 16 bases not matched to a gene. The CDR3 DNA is TGCAGTGTCATTGCTGTAGGGCTAGCGGGAGAAAATGAGCAGTTCTTC. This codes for CSVIAVGLAGENEQFF.

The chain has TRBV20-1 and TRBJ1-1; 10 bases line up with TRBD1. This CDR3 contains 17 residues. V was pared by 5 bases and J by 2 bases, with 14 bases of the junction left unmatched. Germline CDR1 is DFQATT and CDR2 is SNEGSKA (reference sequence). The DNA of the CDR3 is TGCAGTGCTGACCGGAACCGGGACAGGGGTTATAACACTGAAGCTTTCTTT. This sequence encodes CSADRNRDRGYNTEAFF.

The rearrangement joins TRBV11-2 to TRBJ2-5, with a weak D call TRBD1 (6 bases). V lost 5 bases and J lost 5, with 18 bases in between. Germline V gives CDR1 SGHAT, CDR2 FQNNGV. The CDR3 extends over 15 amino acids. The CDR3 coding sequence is TGTGCCAGCAGCCCCAGTCCAGGGGCGGGTGAGACCCAGTACTTC. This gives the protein CASSPSPGAGETQYF.

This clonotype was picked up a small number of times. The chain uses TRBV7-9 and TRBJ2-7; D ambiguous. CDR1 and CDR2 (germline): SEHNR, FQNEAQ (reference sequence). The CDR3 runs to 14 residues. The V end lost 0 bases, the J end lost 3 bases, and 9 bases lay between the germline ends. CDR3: CASSLAGDGYEQYF. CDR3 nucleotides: TGTGCCAGCAGCTTAGCCGGAGACGGCTACGAGCAGTACTTC. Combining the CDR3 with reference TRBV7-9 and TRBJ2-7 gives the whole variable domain DTGVSQNPRHKITKRGQNVTFRCDPISEHNRLYWYRQTLGQGPEFLTYFQNEAQLEKSRLLSDRFSAERPKGSFSTLEIQRTEQGDSAMYLCASSLAGDGYEQYFGPGTRLTVT.

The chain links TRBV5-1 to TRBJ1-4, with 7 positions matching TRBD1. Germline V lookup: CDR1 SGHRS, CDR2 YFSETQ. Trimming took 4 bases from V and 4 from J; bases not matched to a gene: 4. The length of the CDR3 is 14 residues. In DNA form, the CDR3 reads TGCGCCAGCAGCCCCGGGACAGATAATGAAAAACTGTTTTTT. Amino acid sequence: CASSPGTDNEKLFF.

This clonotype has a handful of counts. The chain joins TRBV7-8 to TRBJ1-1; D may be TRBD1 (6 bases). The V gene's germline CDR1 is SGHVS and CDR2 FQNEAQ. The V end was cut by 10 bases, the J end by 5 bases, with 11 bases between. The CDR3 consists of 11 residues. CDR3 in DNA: TGTGCCAACAGGGTGGGAACTGAAGCTTTCTTT. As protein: CANRVGTEAFF.

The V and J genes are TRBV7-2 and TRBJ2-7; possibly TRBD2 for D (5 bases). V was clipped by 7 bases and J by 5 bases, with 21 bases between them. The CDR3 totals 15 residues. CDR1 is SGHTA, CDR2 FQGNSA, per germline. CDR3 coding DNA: TGTGCCAGCAACCTAGCTCTAACTACAACCGACGAGCAGTACTTC. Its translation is CASNLALTTTDEQYF. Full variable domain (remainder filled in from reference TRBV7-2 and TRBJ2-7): GAGVSQSPSNKVTEKGKDVELRCDPISGHTALYWYRQSLGQGLEFLIYFQGNSAPDKSGLPSDRFSAERTGGSVSTLTIQRTQQEDSAVYLCASNLALTTTDEQYFGPGTRLTVT.

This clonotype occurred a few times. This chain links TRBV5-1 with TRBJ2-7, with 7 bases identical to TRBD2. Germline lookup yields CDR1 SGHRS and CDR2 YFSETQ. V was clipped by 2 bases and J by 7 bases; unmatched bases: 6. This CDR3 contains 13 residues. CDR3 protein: CASSFTAGNEQYF. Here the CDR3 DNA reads TGCGCCAGCAGCTTCACAGCGGGGAATGAGCAGTACTTC.

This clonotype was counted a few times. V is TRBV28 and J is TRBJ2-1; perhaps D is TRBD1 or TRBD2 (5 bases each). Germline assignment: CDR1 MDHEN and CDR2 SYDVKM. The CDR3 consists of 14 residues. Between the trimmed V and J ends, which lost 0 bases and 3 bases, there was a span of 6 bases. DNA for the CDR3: TGTGCCAGCAGTTTATGGGGGGACTACAATGAGCAGTTCTTC. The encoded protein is CASSLWGDYNEQFF.

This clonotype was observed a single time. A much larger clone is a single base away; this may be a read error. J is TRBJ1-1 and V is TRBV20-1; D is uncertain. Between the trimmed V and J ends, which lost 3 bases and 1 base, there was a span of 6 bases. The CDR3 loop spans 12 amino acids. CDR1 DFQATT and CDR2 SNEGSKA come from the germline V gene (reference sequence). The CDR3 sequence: CSASRRNTEAFF. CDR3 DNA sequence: TGCAGTGCTAGTCGGCGGAACACTGAAGCTTTCTTT.

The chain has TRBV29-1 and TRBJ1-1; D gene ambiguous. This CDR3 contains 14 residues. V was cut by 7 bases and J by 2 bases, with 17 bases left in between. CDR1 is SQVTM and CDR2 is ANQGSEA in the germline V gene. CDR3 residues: CSAHRDLGNTEAFF. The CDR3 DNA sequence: TGCAGCGCCCACCGGGATCTGGGAAACACTGAAGCTTTCTTT. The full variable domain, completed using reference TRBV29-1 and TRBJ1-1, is SAVISQKPSRDICQRGTSLTIQCQVDSQVTMMFWYRQQPGQSLTLIATANQGSEATYESGFVIDKFPISRPNLTFSTLTVSNMSPEDSSIYLCSAHRDLGNTEAFFGQGTRLTVV.

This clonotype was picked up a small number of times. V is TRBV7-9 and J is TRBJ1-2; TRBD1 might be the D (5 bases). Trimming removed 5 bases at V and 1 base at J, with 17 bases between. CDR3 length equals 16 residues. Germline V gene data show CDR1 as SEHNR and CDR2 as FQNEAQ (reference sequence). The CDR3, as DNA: TGTGCCAGCAGCCCGTGGGGGGAGGCCCTTAACTATGGCTACACCTTC. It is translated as CASSPWGEALNYGYTF. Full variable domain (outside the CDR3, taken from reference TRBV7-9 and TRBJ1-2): DTGVSQNPRHKITKRGQNVTFRCDPISEHNRLYWYRQTLGQGPEFLTYFQNEAQLEKSRLLSDRFSAERPKGSFSTLEIQRTEQGDSAMYLCASSPWGEALNYGYTFGSGTRLTVV.